The rows below give T cell receptor beta chains drawn from one sample of a study of blood T cell repertoires in COVID-19. Assay: immunoSEQ multiplex PCR; the TCRdb copy retains only in-frame clones and omits some. Of around 460,000 clones listed, approximately 90% are singletons. The sequenced sample was peripheral blood. The receptors here all came from a man younger than 35 with COVID-19, enrolled during active disease. Each CDR3 is given with its conserved first and last residue. Each record gives: D gene, V gene, CDR3 length, clone size, J gene, CDR3 protein, CDR3 DNA. The D gene is left open where the match is weak. Clone size, where shown, is once, few, many, or a class for clones that have expanded.

D: TRBD1
V: TRBV3-1/TRBV3-2
length: 16
size: -
J: TRBJ1-1
CDR3: CASSPGTGKGNTKAFF
DNA: TGTGCCAGCAGCCCTGGGACAGGGAAAGGCAACACTAAAGCTTTCTTT

D: -
V: TRBV7-9
length: 14
size: -
J: TRBJ1-2
CDR3: CASSITGLGHGYTF
DNA: TGTGCCAGCAGCATTACAGGGCTCGGGCATGGCTACACCTTC

D: TRBD2
V: TRBV2
length: 15
size: -
J: TRBJ2-1
CDR3: CATSLEGGVQGEQFF
DNA: TGTGCCACCTCCCTTGAGGGAGGGGTACAAGGTGAGCAGTTCTTC

D: -
V: TRBV27
length: 16
size: -
J: TRBJ2-1
CDR3: CASSALGGRRYNEQFF
DNA: TGTGCCAGCAGTGCCCTTGGGGGGAGGAGATATAATGAGCAGTTCTTC

D: TRBD2
V: TRBV5-1
length: 15
size: -
J: TRBJ2-7
CDR3: CASSLAGAGVDEQYF
DNA: TGCGCCAGCAGCTTGGCCGGAGCGGGAGTTGACGAGCAGTACTTC

D: TRBD1
V: TRBV6-1
length: 16
size: -
J: TRBJ2-2
CDR3: CASSVLRGLGTGELFF
DNA: TGTGCCAGCAGTGTGCTCAGGGGGCTTGGGACCGGGGAGCTGTTTTTT

D: TRBD1
V: TRBV4-1
length: 15
size: once
J: TRBJ2-1
CDR3: CASSQAETGVYEQFF
DNA: TGCGCCAGCAGCCAAGCAGAGACAGGGGTCTATGAGCAGTTCTTC

D: -
V: TRBV5-1
length: 13
size: -
J: TRBJ2-5
CDR3: CASSGELQETQYF
DNA: TGCGCCAGCAGCGGGGAGTTACAAGAGACCCAGTACTTC

D: TRBD2
V: TRBV27
length: 20
size: -
J: TRBJ2-2
CDR3: CASSRVRTSGTRRGTGELFF
DNA: TGTGCCAGCAGCCGAGTTCGGACTAGCGGGACCAGACGGGGCACCGGGGAGCTGTTTTTT

D: TRBD2
V: TRBV7-9
length: 15
size: -
J: TRBJ2-7
CDR3: CASSPPTSGSYEQYF
DNA: TGTGCCAGCAGCCCCCCGACTAGCGGGAGCTACGAGCAGTACTTC

D: TRBD1
V: TRBV2
length: 12
size: -
J: TRBJ2-5
CDR3: CASLRTGKTQYF
DNA: TGTGCCAGCCTAAGGACAGGCAAGACCCAGTACTTC

D: -
V: TRBV5-1
length: 13
size: -
J: TRBJ2-7
CDR3: CASREAGSGEQYF
DNA: TGCGCCAGCAGGGAGGCCGGGTCAGGCGAGCAGTACTTC

D: -
V: TRBV18
length: 14
size: few
J: TRBJ1-1
CDR3: CASSTGTLNTEAFF
DNA: TGTGCCAGCTCAACCGGGACTTTGAACACTGAAGCTTTCTTT

D: TRBD2
V: TRBV29-1
length: 12
size: once
J: TRBJ2-3
CDR3: CSVRTSGDTQYF
DNA: TGCAGCGTCAGGACTAGCGGAGATACGCAGTATTTT

D: -
V: TRBV5-1
length: 14
size: -
J: TRBJ1-1
CDR3: CASSPGGGNTEAFF
DNA: TGCGCCAGCAGCCCGGGCGGGGGGAACACTGAAGCTTTCTTT

D: TRBD1
V: TRBV19
length: 14
size: -
J: TRBJ2-1
CDR3: CAVQGQGGLNEQFF
DNA: TGTGCCGTCCAGGGACAGGGGGGATTGAATGAGCAGTTCTTC

D: -
V: TRBV5-6
length: 15
size: -
J: TRBJ1-3
CDR3: CASSLFAGSGNTIYF
DNA: TGTGCCAGCAGCTTGTTCGCCGGCTCTGGAAACACCATATATTTT

D: -
V: TRBV2
length: 12
size: -
J: TRBJ2-3
CDR3: CASRGSRDTQYF
DNA: TGTGCCAGCAGGGGCAGCCGGGATACGCAGTATTTT

D: -
V: TRBV11-3
length: 15
size: -
J: TRBJ2-1
CDR3: CASRELQGFDNEQFF
DNA: TGTGCCAGCAGGGAACTCCAGGGGTTTGACAATGAGCAGTTCTTC

D: TRBD1
V: TRBV19
length: 18
size: few
J: TRBJ1-5
CDR3: CASSGGLSGGYYNQPQHF
DNA: TGTGCCAGTAGTGGAGGTCTTTCAGGGGGCTATTACAATCAGCCCCAGCATTTT

D: -
V: TRBV27
length: 14
size: -
J: TRBJ1-2
CDR3: CASSPQGRNYGYTF
DNA: TGTGCCAGCAGTCCTCAGGGTCGGAACTATGGCTACACCTTC

D: TRBD1
V: TRBV3-1/TRBV3-2
length: 15
size: -
J: TRBJ1-6
CDR3: CASSHSDRNPSPLHF
DNA: TGTGCCAGCAGCCACTCGGACAGGAACCCTTCACCCCTCCACTTT

D: TRBD2
V: TRBV7-8
length: 15
size: -
J: TRBJ2-3
CDR3: CASSLARGGTDTQYF
DNA: TGTGCCAGCAGCTTAGCGCGGGGGGGCACAGATACGCAGTATTTT

D: -
V: TRBV29-1
length: 13
size: -
J: TRBJ2-3
CDR3: CSVQGTSTDTQYF
DNA: TGCAGCGTTCAGGGTACTAGCACAGATACGCAGTATTTT

D: -
V: TRBV18
length: 14
size: -
J: TRBJ2-5
CDR3: CASSPSRVGETQYF
DNA: TGTGCCAGCTCACCTTCGAGGGTAGGGGAGACCCAGTACTTC

D: -
V: TRBV12-3/TRBV12-4
length: 13
size: -
J: TRBJ2-7
CDR3: CASSLVQRDEQYF
DNA: TGTGCCAGCAGTTTAGTCCAGCGCGACGAGCAGTACTTC

D: TRBD1
V: TRBV27
length: 14
size: -
J: TRBJ2-7
CDR3: CASSPTGYIYEQYF
DNA: TGTGCCAGCAGTCCGACAGGGTACATCTACGAGCAGTACTTC

D: TRBD2
V: TRBV2
length: 15
size: -
J: TRBJ2-3
CDR3: CASTRTSGGADTQYF
DNA: TGTGCCAGCACCCGGACTAGCGGGGGGGCAGATACGCAGTATTTT

D: -
V: TRBV7-9
length: 16
size: -
J: TRBJ2-7
CDR3: CASSLVSGNRVYEQYF
DNA: TGTGCCAGCAGCTTAGTATCGGGGAACAGGGTCTACGAGCAGTACTTC

D: TRBD2
V: TRBV19
length: 16
size: few
J: TRBJ2-1
CDR3: CASSISGLAKYNEQFF
DNA: TGTGCCAGTAGTATAAGCGGACTAGCCAAATACAATGAGCAGTTCTTC

D: -
V: TRBV19
length: 16
size: -
J: TRBJ2-5
CDR3: CASSALFRVGKSDQYF
DNA: TGTGCCAGTAGTGCTTTGTTCAGGGTCGGAAAGAGTGACCAGTACTTC

D: TRBD2
V: TRBV7-3
length: 16
size: -
J: TRBJ2-1
CDR3: CASSLLAGARHNEQFF
DNA: TGTGCCAGCAGCCTGCTAGCGGGAGCTCGGCACAATGAGCAGTTCTTC

D: TRBD1
V: TRBV7-9
length: 15
size: -
J: TRBJ2-7
CDR3: CASSLWEGQAYEQYF
DNA: TGTGCCAGCAGCTTATGGGAAGGACAGGCCTACGAGCAGTACTTC

D: TRBD1
V: TRBV7-3
length: 13
size: -
J: TRBJ2-5
CDR3: CASSLRDRDGQYF
DNA: TGTGCCAGCAGCTTAAGGGACAGGGATGGCCAGTACTTC

D: -
V: TRBV29-1
length: 14
size: -
J: TRBJ1-2
CDR3: CSGTPLGFSSGYTF
DNA: TGCAGCGGCACCCCCCTCGGGTTTTCTAGCGGCTACACCTTC

D: TRBD2
V: TRBV6-6
length: 16
size: -
J: TRBJ2-7
CDR3: CASRPSGTSGGIEQYF
DNA: TGTGCCAGCAGACCCTCCGGGACTAGCGGGGGGATCGAGCAGTACTTC

D: -
V: TRBV28
length: 14
size: -
J: TRBJ2-2
CDR3: CASHPGWYTGELFF
DNA: TGTGCCAGCCACCCGGGTTGGTACACCGGGGAGCTGTTTTTT